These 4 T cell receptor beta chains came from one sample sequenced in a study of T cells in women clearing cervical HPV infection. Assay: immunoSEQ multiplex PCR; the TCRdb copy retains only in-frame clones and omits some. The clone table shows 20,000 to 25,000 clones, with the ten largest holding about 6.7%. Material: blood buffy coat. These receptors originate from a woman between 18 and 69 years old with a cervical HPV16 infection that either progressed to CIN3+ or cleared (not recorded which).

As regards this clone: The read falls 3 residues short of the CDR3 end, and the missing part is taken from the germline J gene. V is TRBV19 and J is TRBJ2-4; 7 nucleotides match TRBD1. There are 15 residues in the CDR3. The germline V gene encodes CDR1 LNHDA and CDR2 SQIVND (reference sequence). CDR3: CASSRGDRLNYGQYF. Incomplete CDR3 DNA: TGTGCCAGTAGTCGAGGGGACAGACTAAACTATGGT.

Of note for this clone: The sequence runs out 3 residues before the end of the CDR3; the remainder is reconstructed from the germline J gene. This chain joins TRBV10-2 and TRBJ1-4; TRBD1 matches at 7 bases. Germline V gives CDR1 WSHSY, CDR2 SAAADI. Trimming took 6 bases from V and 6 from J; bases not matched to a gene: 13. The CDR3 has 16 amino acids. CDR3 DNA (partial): TGCGCCAGCAGCCGACAGGGAACGGTGTGGGATGAAAAA. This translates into CASSRQGTVWDEK. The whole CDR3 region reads CASSRQGTVWDEKLFF.

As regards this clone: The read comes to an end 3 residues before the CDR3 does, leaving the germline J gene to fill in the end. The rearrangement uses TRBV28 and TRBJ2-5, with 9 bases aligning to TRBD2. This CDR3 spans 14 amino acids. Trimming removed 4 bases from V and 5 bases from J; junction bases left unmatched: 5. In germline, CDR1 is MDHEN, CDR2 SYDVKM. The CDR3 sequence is CASSWGTSIETQYF. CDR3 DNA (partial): TGTGCCAGCAGTTGGGGGACTAGCATTGAGACC.

Incomplete CDR3 DNA: TGTGCCAGCAGCCCCGACAGGTCGGGGAGAAACACC. Its protein product is CASSPDRSGRNT. The full-length CDR3 reads as CASSPDRSGRNTIYF. This chain connects TRBV9 to TRBJ1-3, with D perhaps TRBD1 (6 bases). The DNA ends 3 residues before the CDR3 does, and the rest of the CDR3 is filled in from the germline J gene. The CDR3 runs 15 residues. Trimming removed 4 bases from V and 5 bases from J, with 16 bases in between. Looked up from germline, CDR1 is SGDLS and CDR2 is YYNGEE.